What follows are 26 T cell receptor beta chains derived from one specimen sequenced in a study of blood T cell repertoires in COVID-19. Here immunoSEQ multiplex PCR was the method, and the copy in TCRdb shows in-frame clones only, minus some. The sample lists about 33,000 clones, 90% occurring once. Sequenced: peripheral blood. The receptors derive from a human donor in a cohort sampled during active COVID-19.

This clone showed up just a few times. The chain combines TRBV28 with TRBJ2-5, with 7 bases matching TRBD1. This CDR3 has 13 residues. Germline loops: CDR1 MDHEN, CDR2 SYDVKM. V shed 6 bases, J shed 7 bases, and the junction held 8 bases outside the gene matches. The CDR3 spells CASRERQGGTQYF. For the CDR3, the DNA is TGTGCCAGCAGGGAACGACAGGGTGGGACCCAGTACTTC.

The gene calls are TRBV9 and TRBJ2-1, with TRBD2 identical over 13 bases. Germline V gives CDR1 SGDLS, CDR2 YYNGEE. After removal of 0 bases from V and 9 bases from J, the junction contained 6 bases not matched to a gene. CDR3 length: 16 amino acids. The CDR3 reads CASSVGTSGSWGEQFF. The CDR3 bases are TGTGCCAGCAGCGTAGGGACTAGCGGGAGTTGGGGTGAGCAGTTCTTC.

The chain combines TRBV7-8 with TRBJ2-1; 7 positions match TRBD2. V gave up 2 bases and J gave up 7 bases; unmatched junction bases: 8. CDR3 size: 15 residues. Germline CDR1 and CDR2: SGHVS and FQNEAQ. The CDR3 here is CASSLSGGSMNEQFF. The CDR3 region has the DNA TGTGCCAGCAGCTTATCTGGCGGGAGTATGAATGAGCAGTTCTTC. The entire variable domain, with the rest obtained from reference TRBV7-8 and TRBJ2-1, is as follows: GAGVSQSPRYKVAKRGQDVALRCDPISGHVSLFWYQQALGQGPEFLTYFQNEAQLDKSGLPSDRFFAERPEGSVSTLKIQRTQQEDSAVYLCASSLSGGSMNEQFFGPGTRLTVL.

The J gene is TRBJ1-5, the V gene TRBV30; 8 positions agree with TRBD1. In germline, CDR1 is GTSNPN, CDR2 SVGIG (reference sequence). With V trimmed by 3 bases and J by 9 bases, 13 bases remained unmatched. The CDR3 is 15 amino acids. This CDR3 reads CAWSVGTGLRLPQHF. DNA of the CDR3: TGTGCCTGGAGCGTTGGGACAGGCCTTCGTTTGCCCCAGCATTTT.

The genes are TRBV28 and TRBJ2-7; 9 positions agree with TRBD1. The CDR3 consists of 16 residues. The ends lost 2 bases at V and 2 bases at J; junction bases unmatched: 7. CDR1 MDHEN and CDR2 SYDVKM come from the germline V gene. CDR3 coding DNA: TGTGCCAGCAGTTTAGGGTCGACAGGGGGGACCTACGAGCAGTACTTC. Translating it yields CASSLGSTGGTYEQYF.

The chain recombines TRBV9 with TRBJ2-1; possible D gene TRBD1, 5 bases. Germline V gene lookup returns CDR1 SGDLS and CDR2 YYNGEE. The CDR3 sequence is 13 residues long. V lost 4 bases and J 9 bases, leaving 14 bases between the germline ends. The CDR3 DNA reads TGTGCCAGCAGCCCTCTTAGGGGTAGTGAGCAGTTCTTC. Protein: CASSPLRGSEQFF.

The chain has TRBV10-3 and TRBJ2-5, with TRBD2 identical over 11 bases. The CDR3 spans 15 residues. Germline V gene lookup returns CDR1 ENHRY and CDR2 SYGVKD. V was pared by 8 bases and J by 3 bases, with 8 bases of the junction left unmatched. CDR3 amino acids: CAIGPKLAGEETQYF. CDR3 coding DNA: TGTGCCATCGGACCGAAACTAGCGGGGGAAGAGACCCAGTACTTC.

The chain has TRBV27 and TRBJ1-2; 9 bases agree with TRBD1. CDR3 length: 14 amino acids. V shed 6 bases and J 6 bases; nucleotides not matched to a gene: 8. Germline V gene sequence: CDR1 MNHEY, CDR2 SMNVEV (reference sequence). CDR3 region: CASRDLQGADGYTF. In nucleotides, the CDR3 is TGTGCCAGCAGGGACTTACAGGGGGCAGATGGCTACACCTTC.

The chain recombines TRBV7-3 with TRBJ2-7; perhaps TRBD2 as D (5 bases). CDR3 length: 15 amino acids. Trimming removed 5 bases at V and 3 bases at J, with 17 bases between. Germline V lookup: CDR1 SGHTA, CDR2 FQGTGA. CDR3 nucleotide sequence: TGTGCCAGCAGCGTTGACGGAGGTCCTATCTACGAGCAGTACTTC. The encoded protein is CASSVDGGPIYEQYF.

V and J are TRBV19 and TRBJ2-7; the match to TRBD1 covers 9 bases. V was clipped by 3 bases and J by 4 bases; unmatched bases: 7. The CDR3 runs 15 residues. Per the germline V gene, CDR1 is LNHDA and CDR2 is SQIVND (reference sequence). As DNA, the CDR3 is TGTGCCAGTAGTATTTACCCGACAGGGGGGTACGAGCAGTACTTC. Protein sequence: CASSIYPTGGYEQYF.

The chain joins TRBV10-1 to TRBJ2-7; D gene unclear. The CDR3 has 8 amino acids. V was pared by 8 bases and J by 8 bases, with 4 bases between. Germline V gives CDR1 WNHNN, CDR2 SYGVQD (reference sequence). The CDR3 DNA reads TGCGCCAGCTCCAAGCAGTACTTC. The encoded protein is CASSKQYF.

DNA for the CDR3: TGTGCCAGCAGCCTGGACAGGGGCCAAACGGACTATGGCTACACCTTC. Translation: CASSLDRGQTDYGYTF. The chain has TRBV7-8 and TRBJ1-2; 9 positions match TRBD1. Looked up from germline, CDR1 is SGHVS and CDR2 is FQNEAQ. V was pared by 5 bases and J by 3 bases, with 10 bases of the junction left unmatched. The CDR3 covers 16 residues. The full variable domain, in which reference TRBV7-8 and TRBJ1-2 provide the parts outside the CDR3, is GAGVSQSPRYKVAKRGQDVALRCDPISGHVSLFWYQQALGQGPEFLTYFQNEAQLDKSGLPSDRFFAERPEGSVSTLKIQRTQQEDSAVYLCASSLDRGQTDYGYTFGSGTRLTVV.

This chain connects TRBV7-6 to TRBJ2-7; 8 bases match TRBD1. Germline loops: CDR1 SGHVS, CDR2 FNYEAQ. With V trimmed by 1 base and J by 2 bases, 4 bases remained unmatched. CDR3 length: 15 residues. The CDR3 coding sequence is TGTGCCAGCAGCTTAGGGACAGGGTCTACCTACGAGCAGTACTTC. Amino acids: CASSLGTGSTYEQYF.

Here the CDR3 reads CASSRQGFAYEQYF. For the CDR3, the DNA is TGTGCCAGCAGTAGACAGGGTTTCGCCTACGAGCAGTACTTC. The V call is TRBV3-1 (or the pseudogene TRBV3-2), the J call TRBJ2-7; the match to TRBD1 covers 7 bases. Trimming took 6 bases from V and 2 from J; bases not matched to a gene: 7. The CDR3 extends over 14 amino acids. Germline loops: CDR1 LGHDT, CDR2 YNNKEL (reference sequence).

The chain recombines TRBV6-4 with TRBJ2-1; maybe TRBD2 (6 bases). CDR1 is MRHNA and CDR2 is SNTAGT in the germline V gene. V lost 0 bases, J lost 7 bases, and 16 bases lay in between. This CDR3 is built from 16 residues. The CDR3 sequence is CASSDSGGAKGNEQFF. The DNA of the CDR3 is TGTGCCAGCAGTGACTCTGGAGGGGCCAAGGGTAATGAGCAGTTCTTC.

The chain couples TRBV2 to TRBJ1-1; D is possibly TRBD1 (5 bases). Trimming removed 5 bases at V and 9 bases at J, with 10 bases between. Germline CDR1 is SNHLY and CDR2 is FYNNEI. CDR3 length: 11 residues. CDR3 sequence: CASSFDRQAFF. The CDR3, as DNA: TGTGCCAGCAGTTTCGACAGACAAGCTTTCTTT.

The gene calls are TRBV19 and TRBJ1-1; 9 nucleotides agree with TRBD1. With 5 bases clipped from V and 2 bases from J, the junction kept 9 bases outside the gene matches. CDR1 is LNHDA, CDR2 SQIVND, per germline (reference sequence). This CDR3 has 16 amino acids. CDR3 amino acids: CASSRTGTGLNTEAFF. In nucleotides, the CDR3 is TGTGCCAGTAGTCGAACCGGGACAGGGTTAAACACTGAAGCTTTCTTT.

The V and J genes are TRBV11-2 and TRBJ2-7, with 12 bases fitting TRBD2. V shed 5 bases and J 6 bases; nucleotides not matched to a gene: 2. This CDR3 has 13 amino acids. Looked up from germline, CDR1 is SGHAT and CDR2 is FQNNGV. The CDR3, as DNA: TGTGCCAGCAGCACGACTAGCGGGAGCGAGCAGTACTTC. It translates to CASSTTSGSEQYF.

The rearrangement links TRBV6-6 to TRBJ1-1; possible D gene TRBD1, 5 bases. The CDR3 contains 15 residues. V shed 7 bases and J shed 2 bases, with 17 bases lying between them. Germline CDR1 is MNHNY and CDR2 is SVGAGI (reference sequence). CDR3 region: CASKYGGGINTEAFF. The CDR3 coding sequence is TGTGCCAGCAAGTACGGCGGGGGAATCAACACTGAAGCTTTCTTT.

V is TRBV5-1 and J is TRBJ1-1; TRBD1 might be the D (5 bases). Germline CDR1 is SGHRS and CDR2 is YFSETQ. V shed 4 bases and J shed 4 bases, with 14 bases lying between them. The CDR3 is 14 residues long. CDR3 in DNA: TGCGCCAGCAGCGAGGACGTGGGGGGCACTGAAGCTTTCTTT. This codes for CASSEDVGGTEAFF. Combining the CDR3 with reference TRBV5-1 and TRBJ1-1 gives the whole variable domain KAGVTQTPRYLIKTRGQQVTLSCSPISGHRSVSWYQQTPGQGLQFLFEYFSETQRNKGNFPGRFSGRQFSNSRSEMNVSTLELGDSALYLCASSEDVGGTEAFFGQGTRLTVV.

This chain uses TRBV11-2 with TRBJ1-1; maybe TRBD1 (6 bases). Germline CDR1 reads SGHAT; CDR2 reads FQNNGV. The V gene lost 2 bases and the J gene lost 7 bases, with 11 bases spanning the gap. The CDR3 length is 13 residues. CDR3 in amino acids: CASSLWTADEAFF. CDR3 nucleotides: TGTGCCAGCAGCTTATGGACAGCCGATGAAGCTTTCTTT.

The chain combines TRBV10-3 with TRBJ2-1, with 10 bases matching TRBD2. CDR1 ENHRY and CDR2 SYGVKD come from the germline V gene. Germline trimming cut 7 bases from V and 9 bases from J; bases unmatched to any gene: 9. The CDR3 length is 14 residues. The CDR3 nucleotides read TGTGCCATCAACCCTAGCGGGAGCTCCAGTGAGCAGTTCTTC. This translates into CAINPSGSSSEQFF.

This chain links TRBV15 with TRBJ2-2, with D unclear. Trimming pared 0 bases from V and 8 bases from J, leaving 7 bases between. CDR3 length equals 13 residues. Germline V CDR1 and CDR2: LNHNV, YYDKDF (reference sequence). CDR3 residues: CATSRDRGGELFF. As DNA, the CDR3 is TGTGCCACCAGCAGAGACCGCGGTGGGGAGCTGTTTTTT.

The V call is TRBV15, the J call TRBJ2-4, with D perhaps TRBD1 (5 bases). The CDR3 runs to 21 residues. Germline V CDR1 and CDR2: LNHNV, YYDKDF (reference sequence). With 0 bases removed from V and 7 bases from J, the gap between germline ends came to 31 bases. The DNA of the CDR3 is TGTGCCACCAGCAGAGATCTGAGGAAGGGGCAGGGCCTAAGAATTAGGAACATTCAGTACTTC. Amino acid sequence: CATSRDLRKGQGLRIRNIQYF.

This sequence joins TRBV2 and TRBJ2-2; TRBD1 might be the D (5 bases). The CDR3 contains 16 residues. V was shortened by 4 bases and J by 2 bases, with 14 bases between the two germline ends. Germline V gene data show CDR1 as SNHLY and CDR2 as FYNNEI. CDR3 in DNA: TGTGCCAGCAGTGGGTCAGGGCGGATCAACACCGGGGAGCTGTTTTTT. This gives the protein CASSGSGRINTGELFF.

The chain is built from TRBV4-1 and TRBJ2-1, with 7 bases lining up with TRBD2. J gave up 12 bases and V 0 bases, and 2 bases lay outside the gene matches. This CDR3 is built from 12 residues. Germline CDR1 MGHRA, CDR2 YSYEKL. CDR3 coding DNA: TGCGCCAGCAGCCAAGAATCGGGGGGGCAGTTCTTC. Translated, it gives CASSQESGGQFF.